Following are 3 T cell receptor beta chains from one sample sequenced in a study of CD8+ T cells in alopecia areata. cDNA reverse transcribed from extracted RNA served as the sequencing template. Repertoires were generated with immunoSEQ multiplex PCR, while TCRdb's copy carries only in-frame clones and drops some. The profile covers about 210,000 clones, with more than 45% appearing a single time and roughly 1.6% taken by the ten largest. Treatment reported: oral pan-JAK inhibitor, 5-10 mg twice daily. The sample consisted of CD4+ T cells sorted from blood, taken at week 4, from a patient treated with tofacitinib. Receptors originate from a human donor with alopecia areata.

The chain combines TRBV29-1 with TRBJ2-3; 7 bases fit TRBD1. Germline CDR1 is SQVTM and CDR2 is ANQGSEA. Trimming removed 7 bases from V and 2 bases from J; junction bases left unmatched: 9. The CDR3 runs 14 residues. This chain's CDR3 is CSGRQGMSTDTQYF. CDR3 DNA sequence: TGCAGCGGCCGACAGGGAATGTCCACAGATACGCAGTATTTT.

This chain joins TRBV9 and TRBJ1-2, with D unclear. CDR1 is SGDLS and CDR2 is YYNGEE in the germline V gene. This CDR3 is 14 amino acids long. The V end was cut by 4 bases, the J end by 2 bases, with 12 bases between. For the CDR3, the DNA is TGTGCCAGCAGCACGGTGGGGAGAAACTATGGCTACACCTTC. This translates into CASSTVGRNYGYTF. The full variable domain, completed using reference TRBV9 and TRBJ1-2, is DSGVTQTPKHLITATGQRVTLRCSPRSGDLSVYWYQQSLDQGLQFLIQYYNGEERAKGNILERFSAQQFPDLHSELNLSSLELGDSALYFCASSTVGRNYGYTFGSGTRLTVV.

The chain employs TRBV15 and TRBJ2-1, with 11 bases that match TRBD1. The CDR3 is made up of 12 amino acids. Looked up from germline, CDR1 is LNHNV and CDR2 is YYDKDF (reference sequence). Trimming removed 3 bases from V and 12 bases from J; junction bases left unmatched: 1. CDR3 loop: CATSRDRGRQFF. The DNA of the CDR3 is TGTGCCACCAGCAGGGACAGGGGGCGGCAGTTCTTC.